What follows is one T cell receptor beta chain and its context. Its antigen remains undetermined. No much larger clone exists at a distance of one base, and base qualities are not known. The High Capacity cDNA Reverse Transcription Kit was used to reverse transcribe all of the isolated RNA, meaning that expressed TCRB transcripts were what got sequenced. Deep immunoSEQ sequencing was applied to naive, central memory and regulatory T cell samples, giving an average of about 3.4 million total reads per sample. Sorted cells were lysed in RLT buffer, and RNA was extracted using DNase-treated RNeasy Micro or Mini kits according to cell number. Each cell subset was processed separately to prevent cross-contamination, with patient and healthy donor samples processed together. TCRB sequences were amplified from cDNA with the immunoSEQ multiplex PCR, producing 87-bp fragments spanning the CDR3 region. Sequencing of the amplicons was done on the Illumina HiSeq platform. Under the source paper's analysis protocol: PCR bias was computationally corrected using synthetic template baselines, reads within Hamming distance 2 were collapsed, and singletons that could not be merged were discarded. Reads were aligned against IMGT so that V, D and J genes, CDR3 length and insertions or deletions at six rearrangement sites could be assigned. Within each subset, clonotype counts were normalized to sorted cell number, after which true diversity and Gini coefficients were computed with the tcR R package. The overlap coefficient, calculated on TCRB nucleotide sequences, was used to measure repertoire sharing. Out-of-frame TCRB sequences from naive cells were analyzed to stand in for the pre-selection repertoire. The table was pulled from immuneACCESS by TCRdb, which kept in-frame rearrangements only. Such tables lose some clones; where checked, under half of the loss comes from unresolved V genes, and the rest has no known cause. The DNA was the basis for D and trimming; V, J and clone size are from that table. For this sample there are hundreds of thousands of clones; about 71% appear just once. About 0.05% of the sample is in the top ten clones.

This entry belongs to a study of beta chain features in type 1 diabetes listed by TCRdb under 2018. The study in broad terms: Mean age, gender distribution, total cell number and subset yield were not different between patients and healthy donors. The study compared the TCRB repertoires of sorted circulating CD4+ T cell subsets in recently diagnosed type 1 diabetes patients with those in matched healthy donors. Whereas all 28 donors provided naive and central memory subsets, regulatory and stem cell-like memory subsets were isolated from just 8 patients and roughly eight healthy donors. A total of some 110 million sorted cells were examined across all samples, and a strong correlation was observed between cell number per subset and RNA yield.

V is cut by 5 bases and J by 7 bases, and the space between the germline ends is 17 bases. CDR1 SGHAT and CDR2 FQNNGV are derived from the germline V gene. From its cysteine to its phenylalanine, the CDR3 spans 15 amino acids. The retained sequence is limited to the CDR3, 45 bases, with the frame set at the first base. From each donor, a single peripheral blood sample of around 0.12 L on average was drawn into heparinised tubes. A BD FACSAria II was used to sort naive, central memory, regulatory and stem cell-like memory CD4+ T cells with a panel that included CD45RO, CCR7, CD25, CD127, CD95 and CD27. A purity above 95% was achieved for all sorted populations. PBMCs were isolated right away by Lymphoprep density gradient centrifugation and were stained directly, without culture. To minimize batch effects, samples were stained and sorted in pairs, one healthy donor with one patient per experiment.

Study-wide findings and limitations: Because cDNA rather than genomic DNA was sequenced, highly expressing activated cells could have been over-represented, although no difference in activation and CD3 levels was found between groups. HLA sub-analyses involved small numbers of individuals, so any influence of HLA type on TCRB rearrangement remained unresolved. Type 1 diabetes patients showed a moderate but significant shortening of TCRB CDR3 length in all four CD4+ subsets. Naive, central memory and regulatory TCRB repertoires appeared more similar among patients than among healthy donors. Shorter templates might be favored by PCR, yet because patient and control samples were amplified and corrected together, any such skew would affect both groups equally. At VDJ recombination sites, patients with type 1 diabetes made fewer insertions and deleted more nucleotides, a pattern implying thymic rearrangement abnormalities.

Recombination joined TRBV11-2 with TRBJ2-2; the D assignment is uncertain and may be TRBD1 or TRBD2, with 5 bases supporting each. Sequencing was performed on naive CD4+ T cells from blood. The sample's cell subset or site label, decoded: true naive CD4+ T cells. The source is a young man in good health. The nucleotide sequence reads as follows: TGTGCCAGCAGCCCGCTAGACGGGGCGGGCGGGGAGCTGTTTTTT. It codes for CASSPLDGAGGELFF. Joined to the reference TRBV11-2 and TRBJ2-2 proteins, this CDR3 gives the full variable domain: EAGVAQSPRYKIIEKRQSVAFWCNPISGHATLYWYQQILGQGPKLLIQFQNNGVVDDSQLPKDRFSAERLKGVDSTLKIQPAKLEDSAVYLCASSPLDGAGGELFFGEGSRLTVL.